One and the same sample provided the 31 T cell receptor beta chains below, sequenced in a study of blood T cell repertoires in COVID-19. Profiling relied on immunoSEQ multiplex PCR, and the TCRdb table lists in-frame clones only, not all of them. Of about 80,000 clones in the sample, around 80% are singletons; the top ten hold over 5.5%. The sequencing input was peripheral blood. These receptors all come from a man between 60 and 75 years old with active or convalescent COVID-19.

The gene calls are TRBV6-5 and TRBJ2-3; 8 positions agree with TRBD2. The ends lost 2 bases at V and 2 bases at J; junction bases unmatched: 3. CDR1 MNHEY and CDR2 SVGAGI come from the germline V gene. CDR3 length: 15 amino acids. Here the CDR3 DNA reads TGTGCCAGCAGTTACCAGCGGGAGTCCACAGATACGCAGTATTTT. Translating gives CASSYQRESTDTQYF.

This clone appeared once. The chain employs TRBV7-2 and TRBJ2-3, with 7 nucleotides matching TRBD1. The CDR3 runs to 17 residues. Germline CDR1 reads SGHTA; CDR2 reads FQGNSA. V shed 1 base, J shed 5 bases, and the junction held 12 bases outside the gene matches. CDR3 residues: CASSLGLGGRAGDTQYF. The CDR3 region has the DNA TGTGCCAGCAGCTTAGGGTTAGGGGGCAGGGCAGGAGATACGCAGTATTTT.

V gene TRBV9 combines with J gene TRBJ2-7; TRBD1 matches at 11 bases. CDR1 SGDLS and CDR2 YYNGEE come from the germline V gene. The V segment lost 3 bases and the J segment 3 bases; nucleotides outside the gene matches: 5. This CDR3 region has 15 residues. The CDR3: CASSAGQGGFYEQYF. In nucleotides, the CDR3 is TGTGCCAGCAGCGCGGGACAGGGGGGGTTCTACGAGCAGTACTTC.

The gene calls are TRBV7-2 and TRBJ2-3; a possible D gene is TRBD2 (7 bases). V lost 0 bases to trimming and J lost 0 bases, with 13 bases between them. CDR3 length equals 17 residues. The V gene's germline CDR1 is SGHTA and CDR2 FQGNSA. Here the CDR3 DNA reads TGTGCCAGCAGCTTAGCCCTTCGGGGGGCTAGCACAGATACGCAGTATTTT. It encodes CASSLALRGASTDTQYF.

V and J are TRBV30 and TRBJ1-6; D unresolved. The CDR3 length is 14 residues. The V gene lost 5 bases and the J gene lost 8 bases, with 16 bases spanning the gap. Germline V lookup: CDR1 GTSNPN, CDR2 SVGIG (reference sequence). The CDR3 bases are TGTGCCTGGGGGCGGCTTGTAGCGGATTCACCCCTCCACTTT. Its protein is CAWGRLVADSPLHF. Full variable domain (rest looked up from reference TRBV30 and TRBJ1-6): SQTIHQWPATLVQPVGSPLSLECTVEGTSNPNLYWYRQAAGRGLQLLFYSVGIGQISSEVPQNLSASRPQDRQFILSSKKLLLSDSGFYLCAWGRLVADSPLHFGNGTRLTVT.

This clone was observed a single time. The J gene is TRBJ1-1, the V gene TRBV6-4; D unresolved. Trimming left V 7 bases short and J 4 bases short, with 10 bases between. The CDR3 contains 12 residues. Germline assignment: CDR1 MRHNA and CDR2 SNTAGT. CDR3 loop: CASTTVSTEAFF. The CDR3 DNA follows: TGTGCCAGCACAACAGTCTCCACTGAAGCTTTCTTT.

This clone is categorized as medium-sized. Here the CDR3 reads CASSLVQGTSPLHF. In DNA, the CDR3 is TGTGCCAGCAGCTTAGTCCAGGGGACTTCACCCCTCCACTTT. V is TRBV7-9 and J is TRBJ1-6, with D perhaps matching TRBD1 (6 bases). The length of the CDR3 is 14 residues. Germline V gene sequence: CDR1 SEHNR, CDR2 FQNEAQ (reference sequence). V lost 1 base and J 9 bases, leaving 10 bases between the germline ends.

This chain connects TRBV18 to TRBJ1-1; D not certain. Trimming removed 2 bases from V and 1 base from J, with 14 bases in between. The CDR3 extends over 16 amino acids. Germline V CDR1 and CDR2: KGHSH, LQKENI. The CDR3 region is CASSPTIAARNTEAFF. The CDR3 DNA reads TGTGCCAGCTCACCAACGATCGCAGCGAGGAACACTGAAGCTTTCTTT.

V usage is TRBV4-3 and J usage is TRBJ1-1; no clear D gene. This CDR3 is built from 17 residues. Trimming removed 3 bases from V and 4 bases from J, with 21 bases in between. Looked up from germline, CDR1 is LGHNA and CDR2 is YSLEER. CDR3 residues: CASSHPHGPEGSTEAFF. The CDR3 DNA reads TGCGCCAGCAGCCACCCCCACGGGCCCGAGGGATCCACTGAAGCTTTCTTT.

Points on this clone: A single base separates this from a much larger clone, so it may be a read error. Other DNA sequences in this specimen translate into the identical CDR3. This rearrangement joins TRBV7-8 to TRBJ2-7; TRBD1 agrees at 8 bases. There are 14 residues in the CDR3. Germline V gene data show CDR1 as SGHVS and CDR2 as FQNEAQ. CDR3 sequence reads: CASSRTGSSYEQYF. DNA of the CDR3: TGTGCCAGCAGCCGGACAGGGAGCTCCTACGAACAGTACTTC.

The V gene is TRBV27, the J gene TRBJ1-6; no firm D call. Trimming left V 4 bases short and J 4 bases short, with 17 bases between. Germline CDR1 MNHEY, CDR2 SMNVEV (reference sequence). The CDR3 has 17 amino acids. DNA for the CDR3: TGTGCCAGCAGTTCCCAAGGACGGACTACATATAATTCACCCCTCCACTTT. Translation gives CASSSQGRTTYNSPLHF.

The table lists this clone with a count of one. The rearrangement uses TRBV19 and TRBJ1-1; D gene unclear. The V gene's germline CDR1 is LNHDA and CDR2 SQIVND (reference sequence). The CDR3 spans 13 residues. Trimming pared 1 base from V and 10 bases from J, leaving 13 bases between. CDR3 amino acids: CASSIGGGIRAFF. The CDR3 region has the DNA TGTGCCAGTAGTATAGGTGGAGGGATTAGAGCTTTCTTT.

CDR3 bases: TGTGCCAGCAGTTCCCAAATGGGACAAGGGAGCGCGGGCTACACCTTC. Translating gives CASSSQMGQGSAGYTF. The chain recombines TRBV6-6 with TRBJ1-2; D is perhaps TRBD1 (6 bases). Germline V gives CDR1 MNHNY, CDR2 SVGAGI (reference sequence). Trimming removed 4 bases at V and 8 bases at J, with 23 bases between. This CDR3 has 16 residues.

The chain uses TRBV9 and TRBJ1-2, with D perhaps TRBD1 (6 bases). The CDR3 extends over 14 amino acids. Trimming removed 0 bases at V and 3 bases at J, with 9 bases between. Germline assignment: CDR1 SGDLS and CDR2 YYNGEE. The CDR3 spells CASSVESGDYGYTF. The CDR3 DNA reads TGTGCCAGCAGCGTAGAGTCAGGGGACTATGGCTACACCTTC.

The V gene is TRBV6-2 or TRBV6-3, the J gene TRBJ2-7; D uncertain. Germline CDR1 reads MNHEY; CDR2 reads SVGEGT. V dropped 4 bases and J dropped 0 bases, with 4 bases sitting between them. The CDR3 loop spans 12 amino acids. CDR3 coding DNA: TGTGCCAGCAGTTCTAGCTCCTACGAGCAGTACTTC. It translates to CASSSSSYEQYF.

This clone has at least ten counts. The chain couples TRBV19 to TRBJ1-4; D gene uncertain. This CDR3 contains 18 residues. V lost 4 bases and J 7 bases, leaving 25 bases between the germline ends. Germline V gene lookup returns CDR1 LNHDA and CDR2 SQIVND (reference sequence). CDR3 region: CASSTPMGGVIEGEKLFF. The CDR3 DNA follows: TGTGCCAGTAGTACACCCATGGGTGGGGTGATCGAGGGTGAAAAACTGTTTTTT. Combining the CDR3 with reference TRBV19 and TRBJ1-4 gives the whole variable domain DGGITQSPKYLFRKEGQNVTLSCEQNLNHDAMYWYRQDPGQGLRLIYYSQIVNDFQKGDIAEGYSVSREKKESFPLTVTSAQKNPTAFYLCASSTPMGGVIEGEKLFFGSGTQLSVL.

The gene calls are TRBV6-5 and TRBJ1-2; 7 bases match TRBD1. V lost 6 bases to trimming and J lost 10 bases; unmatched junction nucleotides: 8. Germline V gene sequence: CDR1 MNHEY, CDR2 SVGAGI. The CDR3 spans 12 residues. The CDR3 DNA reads TGTGCCAGCAGAGCAGGACAGGCCCTCTACACCTTC. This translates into CASRAGQALYTF.

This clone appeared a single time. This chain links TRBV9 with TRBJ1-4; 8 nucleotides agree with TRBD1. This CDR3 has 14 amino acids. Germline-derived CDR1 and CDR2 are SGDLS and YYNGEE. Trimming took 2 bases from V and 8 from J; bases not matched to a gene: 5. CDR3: CASSVTGEGEKLFF. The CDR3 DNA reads TGTGCCAGCAGCGTGACAGGGGAGGGGGAAAAACTGTTTTTT.

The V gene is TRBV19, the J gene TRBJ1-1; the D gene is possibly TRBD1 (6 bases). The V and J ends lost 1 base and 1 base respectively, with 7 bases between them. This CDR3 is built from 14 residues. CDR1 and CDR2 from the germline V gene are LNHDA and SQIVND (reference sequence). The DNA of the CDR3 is TGTGCCAGTAGTATAGGGGGACAGAACACTGAAGCTTTCTTT. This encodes CASSIGGQNTEAFF.

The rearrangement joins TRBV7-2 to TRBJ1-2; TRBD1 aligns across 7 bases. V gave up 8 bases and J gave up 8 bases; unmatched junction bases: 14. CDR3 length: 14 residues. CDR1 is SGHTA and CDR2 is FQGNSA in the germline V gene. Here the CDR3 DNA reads TGTGCCAGCGAATTTGCAACAGGGGCGGAGGGCTACACCTTC. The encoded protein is CASEFATGAEGYTF.

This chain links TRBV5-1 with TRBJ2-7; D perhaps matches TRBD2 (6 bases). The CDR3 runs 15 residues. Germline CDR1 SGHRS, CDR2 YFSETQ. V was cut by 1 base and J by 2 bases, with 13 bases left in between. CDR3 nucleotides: TGCGCCAGCAGCTTGATGGGGGGAACTACCTACGAGCAGTACTTC. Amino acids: CASSLMGGTTYEQYF. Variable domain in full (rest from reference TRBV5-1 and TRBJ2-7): KAGVTQTPRYLIKTRGQQVTLSCSPISGHRSVSWYQQTPGQGLQFLFEYFSETQRNKGNFPGRFSGRQFSNSRSEMNVSTLELGDSALYLCASSLMGGTTYEQYFGPGTRLTVT.

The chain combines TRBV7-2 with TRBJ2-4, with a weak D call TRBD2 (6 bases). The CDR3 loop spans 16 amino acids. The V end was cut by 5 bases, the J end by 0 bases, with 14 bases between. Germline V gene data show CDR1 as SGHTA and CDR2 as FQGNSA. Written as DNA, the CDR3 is TGTGCCAGCAGCCTAATGGGGGGTCTAGCCAAAAACATTCAGTACTTC. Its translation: CASSLMGGLAKNIQYF.

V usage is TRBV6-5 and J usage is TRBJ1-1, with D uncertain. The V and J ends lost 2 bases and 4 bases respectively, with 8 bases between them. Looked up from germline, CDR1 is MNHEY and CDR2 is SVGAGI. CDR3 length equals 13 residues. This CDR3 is CASSYATPTEAFF. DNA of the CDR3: TGTGCCAGCAGTTACGCTACCCCCACTGAAGCTTTCTTT.

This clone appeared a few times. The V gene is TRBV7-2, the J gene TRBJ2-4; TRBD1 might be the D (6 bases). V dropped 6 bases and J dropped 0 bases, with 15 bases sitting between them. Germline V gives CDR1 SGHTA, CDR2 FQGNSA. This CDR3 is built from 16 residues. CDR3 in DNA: TGTGCCAGCAGTCCCGGACAGCCATTAGCCAAAAACATTCAGTACTTC. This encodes CASSPGQPLAKNIQYF.

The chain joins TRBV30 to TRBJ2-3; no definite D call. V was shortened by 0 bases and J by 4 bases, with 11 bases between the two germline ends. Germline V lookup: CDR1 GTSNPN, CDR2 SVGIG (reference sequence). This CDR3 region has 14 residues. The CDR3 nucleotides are TGTGCCTGGAGTGTACGAAAACTGGCAGATACGCAGTATTTT. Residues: CAWSVRKLADTQYF.

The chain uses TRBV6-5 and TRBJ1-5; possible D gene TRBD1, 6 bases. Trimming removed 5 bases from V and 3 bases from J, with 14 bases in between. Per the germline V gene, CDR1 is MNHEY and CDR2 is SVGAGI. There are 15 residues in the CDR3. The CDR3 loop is CASSRDGQNNQPQHF. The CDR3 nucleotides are TGTGCCAGCAGTCGGGACGGACAGAACAATCAGCCCCAGCATTTT.

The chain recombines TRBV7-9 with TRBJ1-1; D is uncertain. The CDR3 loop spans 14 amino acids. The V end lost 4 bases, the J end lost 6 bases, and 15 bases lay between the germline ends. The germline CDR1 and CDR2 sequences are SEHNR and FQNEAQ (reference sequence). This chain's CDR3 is CASSSREGWAEAFF. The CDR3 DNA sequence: TGTGCCAGCAGCTCCCGAGAGGGTTGGGCTGAAGCTTTCTTT.

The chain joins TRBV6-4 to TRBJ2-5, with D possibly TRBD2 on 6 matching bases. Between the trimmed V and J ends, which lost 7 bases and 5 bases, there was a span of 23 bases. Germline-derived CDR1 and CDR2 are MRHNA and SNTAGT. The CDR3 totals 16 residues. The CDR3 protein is CASTQREVREVETQYF. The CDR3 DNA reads TGTGCCAGCACCCAAAGGGAGGTCCGCGAGGTGGAGACCCAGTACTTC.

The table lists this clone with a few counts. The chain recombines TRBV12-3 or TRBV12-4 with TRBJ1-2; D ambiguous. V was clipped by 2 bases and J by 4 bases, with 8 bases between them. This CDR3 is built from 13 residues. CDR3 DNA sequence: TGTGCCAGCAGTTTAAGGAGGATCTATGGCTACACCTTC. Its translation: CASSLRRIYGYTF.

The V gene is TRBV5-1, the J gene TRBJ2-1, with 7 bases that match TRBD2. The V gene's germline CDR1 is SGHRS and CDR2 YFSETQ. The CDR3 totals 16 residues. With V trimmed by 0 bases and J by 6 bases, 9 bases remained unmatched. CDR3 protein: CASSLATVREGNEQFF. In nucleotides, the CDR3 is TGCGCCAGCAGCTTGGCGACTGTAAGGGAGGGCAATGAGCAGTTCTTC.

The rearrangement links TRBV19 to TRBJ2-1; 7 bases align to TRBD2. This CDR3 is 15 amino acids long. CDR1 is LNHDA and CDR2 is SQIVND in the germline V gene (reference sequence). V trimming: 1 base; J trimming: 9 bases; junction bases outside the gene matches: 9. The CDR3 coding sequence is TGTGCCAGTAGTATAGCCCTTTTTCCTAGCGGTGAGCAGTTCTTC. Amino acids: CASSIALFPSGEQFF.